Following are 3 T cell receptor beta chains from one sample sequenced in a study of OX40 agonist ivuxolimab in advanced cancers. The assay was immunoSEQ multiplex PCR, and TCRdb's table has in-frame clones only and misses some. Among 95,000 to 150,000 clones listed, around 93% were seen once. The starting material was CD4+ or CD8+ T cells sorted from blood, obtained in a trial of the OX40 agonist ivuxolimab. These receptor sequences come from an adult with an advanced solid tumor such as melanoma, head and neck, liver or kidney cancer.

This clone appeared a single time. This chain joins TRBV14 and TRBJ2-7; no reliable D call. Trimming took 0 bases from V and 0 from J, leaving 9 bases between them. This CDR3 is built from 15 residues. CDR1 is SGHDN and CDR2 is FVKESK in the germline V gene. For the CDR3, the DNA is TGTGCCAGCAGCCAAGATAGCACCCGCTCCTACGAGCAGTACTTC. It yields the protein CASSQDSTRSYEQYF.

The rearrangement links TRBV10-3 to TRBJ1-2, with 9 nucleotides matching TRBD1. The CDR3 consists of 15 residues. CDR1 and CDR2 from the germline V gene are ENHRY and SYGVKD. V trimming: 0 bases; J trimming: 5 bases; junction bases outside the gene matches: 4. CDR3 nucleotides: TGTGCCATCAGTGAGTCGGGGGGACAGGGTTATGGCTACACCTTC. As protein: CAISESGGQGYGYTF.

The chain has TRBV18 and TRBJ1-6; possible D gene TRBD1, 5 bases. The germline V gene has CDR1 KGHSH and CDR2 LQKENI. Trimming removed 6 bases from V and 5 bases from J, with 11 bases in between. This CDR3 spans 14 amino acids. Here the CDR3 DNA reads TGTGCCAGCTCGACGCAGGGTAATAATTCACCCCTCCACTTT. Amino acids: CASSTQGNNSPLHF.